One sample yielded the 5 T cell receptor beta chains listed below, sequenced in a study of cytomegalovirus exposure and HLA in healthy donors. Vbeta (60) and Jbeta (13) primers were used in the PCR. The repertoire was sequenced with immunoSEQ multiplex PCR; TCRdb's copy has only in-frame clones and lacks some. The sample has 200,000 to 250,000 clones, about 80% seen once. Sequences were obtained from PBMCs. These receptor sequences come from a man younger than 35 in good health and CMV-seronegative.

The chain combines TRBV7-2 with TRBJ2-5; maybe TRBD1 (6 bases). Per germline, CDR1 SGHTA and CDR2 FQGNSA. V lost 4 bases and J lost 4, with 13 bases in between. The CDR3 totals 14 residues. The CDR3: CASSYGDRRETQYF. As DNA, the CDR3 is TGTGCCAGCAGCTACGGAGACAGGCGAGAGACCCAGTACTTC.

The chain couples TRBV6-6 to TRBJ1-1, with TRBD1 matching over 7 bases. Trimming cost V 6 bases and J 3 bases; bases outside gene matches: 4. The CDR3 is 13 amino acids. Germline CDR1 MNHNY, CDR2 SVGAGI (reference sequence). The CDR3 sequence: CASSRTGDTEAFF. In DNA form, the CDR3 reads TGTGCCAGCAGCCGAACAGGGGACACTGAAGCTTTCTTT.

This clone was observed a few times. The chain is built from TRBV7-9 and TRBJ2-7; no clear D. Trimming took off 5 bases at V and 7 bases at J, with 18 bases between the two ends. This CDR3 contains 14 residues. From germline, CDR1 is SEHNR and CDR2 FQNEAQ (reference sequence). The CDR3 protein is CASSPPPGDREQYF. The CDR3 coding sequence is TGTGCCAGCAGCCCCCCACCCGGAGATAGGGAGCAGTACTTC. Based on the CDR3 plus reference TRBV7-9 and TRBJ2-7, the full variable domain is DTGVSQNPRHKITKRGQNVTFRCDPISEHNRLYWYRQTLGQGPEFLTYFQNEAQLEKSRLLSDRFSAERPKGSFSTLEIQRTEQGDSAMYLCASSPPPGDREQYFGPGTRLTVT.

This clone was observed a single time. The rearrangement joins TRBV28 to TRBJ1-5; no firm D call. From germline, CDR1 is MDHEN and CDR2 SYDVKM. The CDR3 covers 14 residues. V shed 2 bases and J shed 4 bases, with 9 bases lying between them. The DNA of the CDR3 is TGTGCCAGCAGTTTACGGGGAGGGAATCAGCCCCAGCATTTT. It codes for CASSLRGGNQPQHF.

This rearrangement joins TRBV30 to TRBJ1-2; 9 bases line up with TRBD1. From germline, CDR1 is GTSNPN and CDR2 SVGIG (reference sequence). The CDR3 is 15 amino acids. Trimming took 2 bases from V and 4 from J; bases not matched to a gene: 8. Written as DNA, the CDR3 is TGTGCCTGGAGTATACCGGGACAGGGAATCTATGGCTACACCTTC. Translation gives CAWSIPGQGIYGYTF.